The 21 T cell receptor beta chains below all came from one sample that was sequenced in a study of T cells in pancreatic ductal adenocarcinoma. Assay used: immunoSEQ multiplex PCR; TCRdb lists only in-frame clones, some missing. The sample gives some 2,600 clones, roughly 89% of which show up once; about 7% is in the top ten. Surgery without prior neoadjuvant therapy was the treatment of the selected pancreatic ductal adenocarcinoma patients. The sequenced sample was pancreatic tumor tissue. The receptors stem from a human donor with pancreatic ductal adenocarcinoma.

This chain uses TRBV28 with TRBJ2-6; 8 bases are shared with TRBD1. CDR1 is MDHEN, CDR2 SYDVKM, per germline. Trimming at V came to 6 bases and at J to 1 base, leaving 8 bases not matched to a gene. This CDR3 is built from 17 residues. The DNA of the CDR3 is TGTGCCAGCAGACAGGACAGGGAGAGGTCTGGGGCCAACGTCCTGACTTTC. This sequence encodes CASRQDRERSGANVLTF. Supplemented by reference TRBV28 and TRBJ2-6, the full variable domain reads DVKVTQSSRYLVKRTGEKVFLECVQDMDHENMFWYRQDPGLGLRLIYFSYDVKMKEKGDIPEGYSVSREKKERFSLILESASTNQTSMYLCASRQDRERSGANVLTFGAGSRLTVL.

This clone came up a few times. The chain combines TRBV7-9 with TRBJ2-7, with 7 bases lining up with TRBD1. V gave up 3 bases and J gave up 5 bases; unmatched junction bases: 4. Per germline, CDR1 SEHNR and CDR2 FQNEAQ (reference sequence). This CDR3 is built from 13 residues. DNA of the CDR3: TGTGCCAGCAGCTTGGGACAGATGGACGAGCAGTACTTC. This translates into CASSLGQMDEQYF. Filled out from reference TRBV7-9 and TRBJ2-7, the complete variable domain reads DTGVSQNPRHKITKRGQNVTFRCDPISEHNRLYWYRQTLGQGPEFLTYFQNEAQLEKSRLLSDRFSAERPKGSFSTLEIQRTEQGDSAMYLCASSLGQMDEQYFGPGTRLTVT.

Only one count was recorded for this clone. The chain carries TRBV10-3 and TRBJ2-2; 9 bases agree with TRBD1. Germline V lookup: CDR1 ENHRY, CDR2 SYGVKD. The CDR3 sequence is 16 residues long. V gave up 8 bases and J gave up 4 bases; unmatched junction bases: 11. CDR3 loop: CAIGRQGEVSTGELFF. Here the CDR3 DNA reads TGTGCCATCGGAAGACAGGGGGAAGTCTCCACCGGGGAGCTGTTTTTT.

The chain joins TRBV5-1 to TRBJ2-5; 11 bases map to TRBD2. Per germline, CDR1 SGHRS and CDR2 YFSETQ. Trimming took 3 bases from V and 3 from J; bases not matched to a gene: 10. The CDR3 runs to 17 residues. CDR3 DNA: TGCGCCAGCAGCTGGGGCTCGGGTAGCGGGAGGGAAGAGACCCAGTACTTC. Protein sequence: CASSWGSGSGREETQYF.

V gene TRBV9 combines with J gene TRBJ2-7; D unresolved. Trimming shortened V by 3 bases and J by 6 bases, and 13 bases separated the two germline ends. The germline gives CDR1 SGDLS, CDR2 YYNGEE. The CDR3 spans 13 residues. The CDR3 is CASSEQVPSEQYF. The CDR3 DNA is TGTGCCAGCAGCGAGCAGGTCCCCTCCGAGCAGTACTTC.

This chain links TRBV5-1 with TRBJ2-2; 7 nucleotides align to TRBD2. The V gene end was trimmed by 1 base and the J gene end by 7 bases; junction bases not matched to a gene: 13. CDR3 size: 17 residues. Germline-derived CDR1 and CDR2 are SGHRS and YFSETQ. The DNA for the CDR3 is TGCGCCAGCAGCTTGTACATGAGCCGGGAGGTTAGCGGGGAGCTGTTTTTT. Amino acids: CASSLYMSREVSGELFF. Full variable domain (rest looked up from reference TRBV5-1 and TRBJ2-2): KAGVTQTPRYLIKTRGQQVTLSCSPISGHRSVSWYQQTPGQGLQFLFEYFSETQRNKGNFPGRFSGRQFSNSRSEMNVSTLELGDSALYLCASSLYMSREVSGELFFGEGSRLTVL.

V and J are TRBV6-5 and TRBJ1-6; D is perhaps TRBD1 (5 bases). This CDR3 has 15 residues. CDR1 MNHEY and CDR2 SVGAGI come from the germline V gene. The V end lost 6 bases, the J end lost 8 bases, and 17 bases lay between the germline ends. The CDR3 nucleotides read TGTGCCAGCAGACCCGGGACTACGGCATATTCACCCCTCCACTTT. Translation: CASRPGTTAYSPLHF.

The rearrangement joins TRBV5-1 to TRBJ2-7; 11 bases are shared with TRBD2. The CDR3 runs to 17 residues. Germline CDR1 reads SGHRS; CDR2 reads YFSETQ. With V trimmed by 0 bases and J by 0 bases, 5 bases remained unmatched. The CDR3 loop reads CASSLGLAGLLSYEQYF. Here the CDR3 DNA reads TGCGCCAGCAGCTTGGGACTAGCGGGACTACTCTCCTACGAGCAGTACTTC.

The chain couples TRBV28 to TRBJ1-2; TRBD1 might be the D (5 bases). This CDR3 spans 15 amino acids. The V gene's germline CDR1 is MDHEN and CDR2 SYDVKM. The V end lost 2 bases, the J end lost 0 bases, and 10 bases lay between the germline ends. CDR3 sequence reads: CASSLAGNPNYGYTF. The CDR3 DNA sequence: TGTGCCAGCAGTTTAGCAGGGAACCCTAACTATGGCTACACCTTC.

The rearrangement joins TRBV28 to TRBJ2-3; perhaps TRBD1 as D (6 bases). The CDR3 totals 17 residues. In germline, CDR1 is MDHEN, CDR2 SYDVKM. V lost 2 bases and J lost 0, with 15 bases in between. CDR3 in amino acids: CASSLAGTYSSTDTQYF. Written as DNA, the CDR3 is TGTGCCAGCAGTTTAGCTGGGACATACTCTAGCACAGATACGCAGTATTTT.

V is TRBV5-1 and J is TRBJ2-1, with TRBD2 matching 11 bases. The CDR3 is made up of 14 amino acids. The V gene's germline CDR1 is SGHRS and CDR2 YFSETQ. Trimming removed 4 bases from V and 7 bases from J; junction bases left unmatched: 4. As DNA, the CDR3 is TGCGCCAGCAGCCTCACTAGCGGGAGTAATGAGCAGTTCTTC. It codes for CASSLTSGSNEQFF.

The V and J genes are TRBV29-1 and TRBJ2-1, with D possibly TRBD2 on 5 matching bases. V gave up 7 bases and J gave up 3 bases, with 10 bases separating them. The CDR3 is 12 amino acids. Germline V CDR1 and CDR2: SQVTM, ANQGSEA. The CDR3 region has the DNA TGCAGCGGGACGGACTTCTACAATGAGCAGTTCTTC. Protein: CSGTDFYNEQFF.

The table lists this clone with a few counts. The J gene is TRBJ2-7, the V gene TRBV7-9, with D hard to call. V was trimmed by 5 bases and J by 3 bases, leaving 5 bases between them. Germline V gives CDR1 SEHNR, CDR2 FQNEAQ (reference sequence). CDR3 size: 11 residues. CDR3 nucleotides: TGTGCCAGCAGCCAGGACTACGAGCAGTACTTC. Its translation: CASSQDYEQYF.

This chain uses TRBV10-2 with TRBJ2-5; 8 bases agree with TRBD2. The CDR3 is 16 residues long. The V and J ends lost 7 bases and 2 bases, in that order; junction bases with no gene match: 12. Looked up from germline, CDR1 is WSHSY and CDR2 is SAAADI. The DNA of the CDR3 is TGCGCCAGCACTACCCGGCCGGGGGGGGCACAAGAGACCCAGTACTTC. Encoded protein: CASTTRPGGAQETQYF.

Of note for this clone: At one of its ends the junction is not consistent with the germline gene, which may arise from a read error. The chain couples TRBV2 to TRBJ2-3; 8 positions match TRBD2. The CDR3 extends over 15 amino acids. The germline gives CDR1 SNHLY, CDR2 FYNNEI. The CDR3 protein is CASREGGGRSDTQYF. The CDR3 DNA reads TGTGCCAGCAGGGAAGGCGGCGGGAGGTCGGATACGCAGTATTTT.

This clone was recorded only once. The rearrangement links TRBV30 to TRBJ2-2; 8 nucleotides align to TRBD1. In germline, CDR1 is GTSNPN, CDR2 SVGIG (reference sequence). This CDR3 region has 13 residues. With V trimmed by 7 bases and J by 6 bases, 7 bases remained unmatched. CDR3 protein: CASGQAKAGELFF. The CDR3 DNA reads TGTGCCTCGGGACAGGCTAAGGCCGGGGAGCTGTTTTTT.

CDR3 coding DNA: TGTGCCAGCGTCGACAGTCTTTTGTTTGAAGCTTTCTTT. This sequence encodes CASVDSLLFEAFF. The chain has TRBV6-1 and TRBJ1-1; tentative D call: TRBD1 (5 bases). V was clipped by 8 bases and J by 7 bases, with 17 bases between them. Germline V gives CDR1 MNHNS, CDR2 SASEGT. CDR3 size: 13 residues.

This chain uses TRBV10-3 with TRBJ2-7, with 11 bases identical to TRBD2. V lost 8 bases to trimming and J lost 1 base; unmatched junction nucleotides: 4. Germline V gene sequence: CDR1 ENHRY, CDR2 SYGVKD. The CDR3 loop spans 14 amino acids. Here the CDR3 DNA reads TGTGCCATCTCCGGGACTAGCGGTTCCTACGAGCAGTACTTC. This encodes CAISGTSGSYEQYF.

This chain uses TRBV30 with TRBJ2-1; D perhaps matches TRBD1 (6 bases). V gave up 0 bases and J gave up 9 bases, with 9 bases separating them. The length of the CDR3 is 12 residues. Looked up from germline, CDR1 is GTSNPN and CDR2 is SVGIG (reference sequence). The CDR3 reads CAWSVATGEQFF. CDR3 DNA sequence: TGTGCCTGGAGTGTGGCGACAGGTGAGCAGTTCTTC.

V is TRBV28 and J is TRBJ2-1, with D possibly TRBD2 on 6 matching bases. With 3 bases removed from V and 0 bases from J, the gap between germline ends came to 9 bases. This CDR3 is built from 15 residues. Germline CDR1 MDHEN, CDR2 SYDVKM. The CDR3 loop is CASSFSGSSYNEQFF. The CDR3 DNA follows: TGTGCCAGCAGTTTTTCCGGGAGCTCCTACAATGAGCAGTTCTTC.

V and J are TRBV19 and TRBJ2-7, with unresolved D. V was trimmed by 11 bases and J by 5 bases, leaving 19 bases between them. This CDR3 is built from 13 residues. Germline V lookup: CDR1 LNHDA, CDR2 SQIVND (reference sequence). CDR3 DNA: TGTGCCGGAGACTCCGTATTAGCCCACGAGCAGTACTTC. This sequence encodes CAGDSVLAHEQYF.